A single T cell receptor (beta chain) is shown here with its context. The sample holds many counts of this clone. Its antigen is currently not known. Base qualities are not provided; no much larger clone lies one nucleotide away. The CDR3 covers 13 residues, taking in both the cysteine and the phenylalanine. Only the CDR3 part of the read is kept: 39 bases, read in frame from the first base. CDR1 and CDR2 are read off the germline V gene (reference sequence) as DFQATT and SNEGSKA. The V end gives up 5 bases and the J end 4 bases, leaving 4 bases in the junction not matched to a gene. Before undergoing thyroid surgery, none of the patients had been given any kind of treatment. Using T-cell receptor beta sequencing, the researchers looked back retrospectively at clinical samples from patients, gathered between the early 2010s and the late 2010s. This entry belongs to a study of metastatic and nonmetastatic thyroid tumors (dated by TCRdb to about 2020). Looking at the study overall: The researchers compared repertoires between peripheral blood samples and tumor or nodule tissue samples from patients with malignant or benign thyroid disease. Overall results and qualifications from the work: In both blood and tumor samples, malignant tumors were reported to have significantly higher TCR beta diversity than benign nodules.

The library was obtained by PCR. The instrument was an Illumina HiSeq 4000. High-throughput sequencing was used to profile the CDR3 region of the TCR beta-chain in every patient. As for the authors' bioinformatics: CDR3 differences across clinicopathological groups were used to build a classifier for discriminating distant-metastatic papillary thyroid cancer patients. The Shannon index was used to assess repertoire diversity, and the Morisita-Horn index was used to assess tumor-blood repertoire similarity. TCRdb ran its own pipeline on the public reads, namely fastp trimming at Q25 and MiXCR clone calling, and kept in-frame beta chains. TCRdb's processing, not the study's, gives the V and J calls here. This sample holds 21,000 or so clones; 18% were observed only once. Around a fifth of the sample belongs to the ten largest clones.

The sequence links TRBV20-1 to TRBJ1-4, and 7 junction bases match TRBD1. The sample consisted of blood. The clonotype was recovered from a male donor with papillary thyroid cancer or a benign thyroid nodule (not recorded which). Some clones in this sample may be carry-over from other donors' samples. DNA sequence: TGCAGTGCTCCGGGACAGCTTAATGAAAAACTGTTTTTT. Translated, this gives CSAPGQLNEKLFF.